Listed below are T cell receptor beta chains from one sample, sequenced in a study of T cell repertoires in cytomegalovirus infection. A single record per CDR3 protein comes from TCRdb applying MiXCR to the reads. The data show about 830,000 distinct CDR3 sequences, 32% seen once. For these receptors, no antigen is known. Material: cultured CD8+ T cells from PBMCs, obtained from culture after CMV antigen stimulation. All receptors come from a human donor in good health (CMV status not recorded). Some clones in this sample may be carry-over from other donors' samples. The CDR3 runs from the conserved cysteine through the conserved F or W. D genes are given only for firm matches. Where a row states a size, it is once, few, many or the class of an expanded clone; other rows omit it.

V gene: TRBV29-1; J gene: TRBJ2-3; D gene: NA; clone size: few; CDR3 DNA: TGCAGCGTTCCGGACCGCACAGATACGCAGTATTTT; CDR3 protein: CSVPDRTDTQYF
V gene: TRBV14; J gene: TRBJ2-2; D gene: TRBD2; clone size: once; CDR3 DNA: TGTGCCAGCAGCCCGCGGGACTACTACACCGGGGAGCTGTTTTTT; CDR3 protein: CASSPRDYYTGELFF
V gene: TRBV27; J gene: TRBJ1-5; D gene: NA; clone size: NA; CDR3 DNA: TGTGCCAGCAGTTACCACAGGTGGGAACAGCCCCAGCATTTT; CDR3 protein: CASSYHRWEQPQHF
V gene: TRBV12-5; J gene: TRBJ2-5; D gene: TRBD2; clone size: few; CDR3 DNA: TGTGCTAGTGGTTCGAACGGACTAGCGTTTGAGACCCAGTACTTC; CDR3 protein: CASGSNGLAFETQYF
V gene: TRBV6-1; J gene: TRBJ2-7; D gene: NA; clone size: NA; CDR3 DNA: TGTGCCAGCAGTGAAGGGGGGGATTACGAGCAGTACTTC; CDR3 protein: CASSEGGDYEQYF
V gene: TRBV19; J gene: TRBJ1-1; D gene: NA; clone size: few; CDR3 DNA: TGTGCCAGTAGTATCTACCCGATAACTGAAGCTTTCTTT; CDR3 protein: CASSIYPITEAFF
V gene: TRBV6-5; J gene: TRBJ2-3; D gene: NA; clone size: NA; CDR3 DNA: TGTGCCAGCAGCCCGAGCTTAAGTGATACGCAGTATTTT; CDR3 protein: CASSPSLSDTQYF
V gene: TRBV7-8; J gene: TRBJ2-1; D gene: NA; clone size: NA; CDR3 DNA: TGTGCCAGCATAATGCGGACTGAGCAGTTCTTC; CDR3 protein: CASIMRTEQFF
V gene: TRBV19; J gene: TRBJ2-3; D gene: NA; clone size: few; CDR3 DNA: TGTGCCAGTAGTATTACTAGCACGTCTAGCACAGATACGCAGTATTTT; CDR3 protein: CASSITSTSSTDTQYF
V gene: TRBV7-9; J gene: TRBJ2-1; D gene: TRBD2; clone size: few; CDR3 DNA: TGTGCCAGCAGCTCCGGACTAGCGGGGGACCTCCCCAATGAGCAGTTCTTC; CDR3 protein: CASSSGLAGDLPNEQFF
V gene: TRBV27; J gene: TRBJ1-6; D gene: NA; clone size: few; CDR3 DNA: TGTGCCAGCAGATACAGAGGCAATTCACCCCTCCACTTT; CDR3 protein: CASRYRGNSPLHF
V gene: TRBV7-2; J gene: TRBJ2-6; D gene: NA; clone size: NA; CDR3 DNA: TGTGCCAACAGCTTAATTGACTCTGGGGCCAACGTCCTGACTTTC; CDR3 protein: CANSLIDSGANVLTF
V gene: TRBV4-2; J gene: TRBJ1-4; D gene: NA; clone size: NA; CDR3 DNA: TGTGCCAGCAGCCAAGATCTGGGGGCTAGGGAAAAACTGTTTTTT; CDR3 protein: CASSQDLGAREKLFF
V gene: TRBV7-2; J gene: TRBJ2-5; D gene: NA; clone size: NA; CDR3 DNA: TGTGCCAGCAGCTTTTCTGGAGTAGCTTGGGAGACCCAGTACTTC; CDR3 protein: CASSFSGVAWETQYF
V gene: TRBV4-1; J gene: TRBJ2-1; D gene: TRBD2; clone size: few; CDR3 DNA: TGCGCCAGCAGCCAAGATTCGAGAACGGGGGGGCTAAATGAGCAGTTCTTC; CDR3 protein: CASSQDSRTGGLNEQFF
V gene: TRBV2; J gene: TRBJ1-1; D gene: TRBD1; clone size: few; CDR3 DNA: TGTGCCAGCAGTGAATCAGGGACAGTAAACACTGAAGCTTTCTTT; CDR3 protein: CASSESGTVNTEAFF
V gene: TRBV27; J gene: TRBJ2-7; D gene: TRBD1; clone size: NA; CDR3 DNA: TGTGCCAGCAGTTTGGAGACAGGGCCATCCTACGAGCAGTACTTC; CDR3 protein: CASSLETGPSYEQYF
V gene: TRBV7-9; J gene: TRBJ2-7; D gene: NA; clone size: few; CDR3 DNA: TGTGCCAGCAGCTTAGTGCGGGACAACTCCTACGAGCAGTACTTC; CDR3 protein: CASSLVRDNSYEQYF
V gene: TRBV4-1; J gene: TRBJ2-5; D gene: NA; clone size: NA; CDR3 DNA: TGCGCCAGCAGCCAAGAACTAGTGGAGACCCAGTACTTC; CDR3 protein: CASSQELVETQYF
V gene: TRBV7-3; J gene: TRBJ2-1; D gene: NA; clone size: NA; CDR3 DNA: TGTGCCAGCAGCTTAACGGGGATCAATGAGCAGTTCTTC; CDR3 protein: CASSLTGINEQFF
V gene: TRBV7-2; J gene: TRBJ1-1; D gene: NA; clone size: many; CDR3 DNA: TGTGCCAGCAGCTTATCGAGCAGGGCGGCCACTGAAGCTTTCTTT; CDR3 protein: CASSLSSRAATEAFF
V gene: TRBV29-1; J gene: TRBJ1-5; D gene: NA; clone size: NA; CDR3 DNA: TGCAGCGTTGAAGAATTGTGGTGTGTGGGGGACGCCGTCCAGCCCCAGCATTTT; CDR3 protein: CSVEELWCVGDAVQPQHF
V gene: TRBV11-2; J gene: TRBJ1-1; D gene: NA; clone size: NA; CDR3 DNA: TGTGCCAGCAGTTTTTGGGGGTCAACGGACACTGAAGCTTTCTTT; CDR3 protein: CASSFWGSTDTEAFF
V gene: TRBV28; J gene: TRBJ1-4; D gene: TRBD1; clone size: NA; CDR3 DNA: TGTGCCAGCAGTTATGGACAGGGGCGGAGAAATGAAAAACTGTTTTTT; CDR3 protein: CASSYGQGRRNEKLFF